Listed below are T cell receptor beta chains from one sample, sequenced in a study of blood T cells in healthy people across ages. MiXCR, run by TCRdb on the 5' RACE reads, gives a single entry per CDR3 protein. The table has approximately 730,000 distinct CDR3 sequences, 53% seen once. Sequencing used blood. These receptors originate from an older man in good health. CDR3s include the opening cysteine and the closing phenylalanine or tryptophan.

V gene: TRBV12-3/TRBV12-4; J gene: TRBJ2-1; CDR3 protein: CASSPGQGAGQFF
V gene: TRBV27; J gene: TRBJ1-2; CDR3 protein: CASSSDRVLGGYTF
V gene: TRBV9; J gene: TRBJ2-1; CDR3 protein: CASSAGPGQGPDEQFF
V gene: TRBV3-1; J gene: TRBJ1-1; CDR3 protein: CASSRSGGLEAFF
V gene: TRBV27; J gene: TRBJ2-5; CDR3 protein: CASGGLPRRQETQYF
V gene: TRBV21-1; J gene: .; CDR3 protein: CASSKRGTSGSETQYF
V gene: TRBV24-1; J gene: TRBJ2-1; CDR3 protein: CATSRGGSSYNEQFF
V gene: TRBV10-3; J gene: TRBJ2-7; CDR3 protein: CAISEGRGYTEQYF
V gene: TRBV9; J gene: TRBJ2-3; CDR3 protein: CASSVVGTTSSDTQYF
V gene: TRBV29-1; J gene: TRBJ2-7; CDR3 protein: CSASGDRGSYEQYF
V gene: TRBV3-1; J gene: TRBJ1-1; CDR3 protein: CASSQALPGANLAEAFF
V gene: TRBV29-1; J gene: TRBJ2-1; CDR3 protein: CSVRKLAGAADEQFF
V gene: TRBV6-6; J gene: TRBJ2-3; CDR3 protein: CASKGRRTDTQYF
V gene: TRBV11-2; J gene: TRBJ2-5; CDR3 protein: CASSYTTGAEYF
V gene: TRBV29-1; J gene: TRBJ2-1; CDR3 protein: CSVESGQGAYEQFF
V gene: TRBV10-3; J gene: TRBJ1-2; CDR3 protein: CAIPVVGQNYGYTF
V gene: TRBV5-1; J gene: TRBJ2-7; CDR3 protein: CASSWTRDGAYEQYF
V gene: TRBV6-4; J gene: TRBJ1-1; CDR3 protein: CGSRPGQYGGEAFF
V gene: TRBV14; J gene: TRBJ2-7; CDR3 protein: CASSQPPAKSEQYF
V gene: TRBV28; J gene: TRBJ2-3; CDR3 protein: CASSPRNREPTDTQYF
V gene: TRBV11-2; J gene: TRBJ2-3; CDR3 protein: CASSPVGSGYAYF
V gene: TRBV3-1; J gene: TRBJ2-7; CDR3 protein: CASSKLGNEQYF
V gene: TRBV29-1; J gene: TRBJ2-5; CDR3 protein: CSVGNRVRVETQYF
V gene: TRBV19; J gene: TRBJ2-1; CDR3 protein: CASSSYSGSSYEQFF
V gene: TRBV20-1; J gene: TRBJ1-4; CDR3 protein: CSASPTVSAGTGDEKLFF
V gene: TRBV4-2; J gene: TRBJ2-1; CDR3 protein: CASSLSSGSHNEQFF
V gene: TRBV9; J gene: TRBJ2-1; CDR3 protein: CASSGEGTGWNEQFF
V gene: TRBV10-3; J gene: TRBJ1-1; CDR3 protein: CAISSGVITEAFF
V gene: TRBV29-1; J gene: TRBJ2-7; CDR3 protein: CSVTPSGFTYEQYF
V gene: TRBV12-3/TRBV12-4; J gene: TRBJ2-1; CDR3 protein: CASRTTSGRLNEQFF
V gene: TRBV20-1; J gene: TRBJ1-5; CDR3 protein: CSAREEGGQPQHF
V gene: TRBV4-2; J gene: TRBJ2-2; CDR3 protein: CASSPLGVAGVTGELFF
V gene: TRBV2; J gene: TRBJ2-7; CDR3 protein: CASISSGSPYNEQYF
V gene: TRBV7-9; J gene: TRBJ2-7; CDR3 protein: CATSPETSGSRAYEQYF
V gene: TRBV6-5; J gene: TRBJ1-4; CDR3 protein: CASSYSGVPTNEKLFF
V gene: TRBV24-1; J gene: TRBJ2-1; CDR3 protein: CAASDLQGGTSSDEQFF
V gene: TRBV7-2; J gene: TRBJ2-5; CDR3 protein: CASSLVGLAEKSYNEQYF
V gene: TRBV4-1; J gene: TRBJ2-7; CDR3 protein: CASSQEVLGLYASEQYF
V gene: TRBV9; J gene: TRBJ2-7; CDR3 protein: CASSVTSGQGKSSYEQYF
V gene: TRBV7-6; J gene: TRBJ2-5; CDR3 protein: CASSPSPRLAGVNEQYF